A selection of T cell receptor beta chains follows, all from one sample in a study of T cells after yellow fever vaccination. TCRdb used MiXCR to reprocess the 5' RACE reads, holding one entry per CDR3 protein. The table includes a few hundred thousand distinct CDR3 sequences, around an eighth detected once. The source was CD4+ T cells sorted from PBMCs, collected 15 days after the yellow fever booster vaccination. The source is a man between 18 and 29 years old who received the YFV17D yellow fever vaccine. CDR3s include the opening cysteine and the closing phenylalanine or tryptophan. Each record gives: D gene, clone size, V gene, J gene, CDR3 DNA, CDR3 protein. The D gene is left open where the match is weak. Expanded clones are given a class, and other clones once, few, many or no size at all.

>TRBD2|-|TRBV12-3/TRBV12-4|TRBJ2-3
TGTGCCAGCACCGTAGCGGGGGCCCGCACAGATACGCAGTATTTT
CASTVAGARTDTQYF
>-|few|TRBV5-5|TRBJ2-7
TGTGCCAGCGGGCCTCTGGGGATTCTCTCCTACGAGCAGTACTTC
CASGPLGILSYEQYF
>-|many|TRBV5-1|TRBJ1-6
TGCGCCAGCAGCTTGGGAAACACTGGGAATTCACCCCTCCACTTT
CASSLGNTGNSPLHF
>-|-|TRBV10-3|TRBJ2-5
TGTGCCATCAGTGAGTTCGTGGGGCAATTCCAAGAGACCCAGTACTTC
CAISEFVGQFQETQYF
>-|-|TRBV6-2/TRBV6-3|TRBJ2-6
TGTGCCACAACTAGGGACTCTGGGGCCAACGTCCTGACTTTC
CATTRDSGANVLTF
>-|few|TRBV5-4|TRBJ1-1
TGTGCCAGCAGCCCACCGATAATGGGACCGAACACTGAAGCTTTCTTT
CASSPPIMGPNTEAFF
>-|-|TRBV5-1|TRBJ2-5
TGCGCCAGCAGCTCCGGTCGGGTGCGGGAGACCCAGTACTTC
CASSSGRVRETQYF
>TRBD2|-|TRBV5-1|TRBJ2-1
TGCGCCAGCAGCTTGGAGGGTCGGGCTAGCGGGCACAATGAGCAGTTCTTC
CASSLEGRASGHNEQFF
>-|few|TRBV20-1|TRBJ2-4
TGCAGTGCTAATCCGAGAAACATTCAGTACTTC
CSANPRNIQYF
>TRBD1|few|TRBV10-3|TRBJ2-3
TGTGCCATCAGGGGGACAGGGCTCGGCACAGATACGCAGTATTTT
CAIRGTGLGTDTQYF
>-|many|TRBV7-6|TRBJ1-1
TGTGCCAGCAGCTTAGAAGGCAGGGGTCGCACTGAAGCTTTCTTT
CASSLEGRGRTEAFF
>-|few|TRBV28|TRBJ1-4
TGTGCCAGCAGTTCCCTCGTTCCAACTAATGAAAAACTGTTTTTT
CASSSLVPTNEKLFF
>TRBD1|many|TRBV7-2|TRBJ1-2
TGTGCCAGCAGCATAACCGGGACAGGGTCAAGTGGCTACACCTTC
CASSITGTGSSGYTF
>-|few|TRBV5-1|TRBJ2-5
TGCGCCAGCAACTCACAAGAGACCCAGTACTTC
CASNSQETQYF
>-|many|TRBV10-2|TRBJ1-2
TGCGCCAGCAGTGATGTCTCTAACTATGGCTACACCTTC
CASSDVSNYGYTF
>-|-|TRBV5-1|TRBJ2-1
TGCGCCAGCAGCTTGGATGGGCAGTACAATGAGCAGTTCTTC
CASSLDGQYNEQFF